This TCR beta chain emerged from a study of blood T cell repertoires in COVID-19. V was cut by 10 bases and J by 7 bases, with 17 bases left in between. The CDR3 is 12 residues long. CDR1 and CDR2 (germline): ENHRY, SYGVKD. Produced via immunoSEQ multiplex PCR; TCRdb's table is partial and in-frame only. The sample holds more than 30,000 clones; around 86% are singletons and the top ten take over 12%. The sample holds a few counts of this clone. The clonotype originates from a man between 60 and 75 years old with active COVID-19. The sequencing input was peripheral blood. The chain uses TRBV10-3 and TRBJ2-7, with D perhaps matching TRBD2 (5 bases). CDR3 nucleotide sequence: TGTGCCACCTCGCCCGGGCGCGGGGAGCAGTACTTC. Its translation is CATSPGRGEQYF.